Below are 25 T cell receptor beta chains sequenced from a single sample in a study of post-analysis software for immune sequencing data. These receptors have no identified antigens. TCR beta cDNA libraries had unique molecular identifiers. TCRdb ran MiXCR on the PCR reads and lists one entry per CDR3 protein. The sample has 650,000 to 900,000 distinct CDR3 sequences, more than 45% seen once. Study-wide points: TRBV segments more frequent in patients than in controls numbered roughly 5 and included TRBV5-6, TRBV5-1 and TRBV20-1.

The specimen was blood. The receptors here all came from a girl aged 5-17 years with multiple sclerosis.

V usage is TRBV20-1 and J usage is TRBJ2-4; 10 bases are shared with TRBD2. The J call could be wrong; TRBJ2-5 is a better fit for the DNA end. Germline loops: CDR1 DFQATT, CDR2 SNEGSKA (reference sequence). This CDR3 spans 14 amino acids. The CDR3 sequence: CSARFLAGVETQYF. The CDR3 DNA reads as TGCAGTGCTAGATTTCTAGCGGGAGTAGAGACCCAGTACTTC.

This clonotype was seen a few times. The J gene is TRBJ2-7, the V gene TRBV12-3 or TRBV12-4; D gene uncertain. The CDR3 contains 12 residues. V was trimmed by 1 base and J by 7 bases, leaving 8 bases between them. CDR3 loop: CASSLEELEQYF. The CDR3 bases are TGTGCCAGCAGTTTAGAGGAGTTGGAGCAGTACTTC.

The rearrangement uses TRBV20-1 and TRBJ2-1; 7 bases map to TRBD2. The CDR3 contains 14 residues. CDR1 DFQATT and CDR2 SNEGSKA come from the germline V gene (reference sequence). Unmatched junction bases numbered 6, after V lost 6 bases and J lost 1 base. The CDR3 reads CSAEIGGSYNEQFF. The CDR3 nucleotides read TGCAGTGCCGAGATCGGGGGGTCCTACAATGAGCAGTTCTTC.

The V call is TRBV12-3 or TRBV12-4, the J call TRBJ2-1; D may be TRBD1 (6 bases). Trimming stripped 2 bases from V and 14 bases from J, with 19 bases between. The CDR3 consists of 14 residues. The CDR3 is CASSLSFGGQREFF. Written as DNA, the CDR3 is TGTGCCAGCAGTTTAAGTTTTGGGGGACAACGGGAGTTCTTC.

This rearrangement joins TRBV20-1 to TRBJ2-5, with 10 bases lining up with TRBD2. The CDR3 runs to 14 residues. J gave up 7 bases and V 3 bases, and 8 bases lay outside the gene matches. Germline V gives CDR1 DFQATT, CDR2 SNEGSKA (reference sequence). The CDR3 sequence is CSASPSGSEGTQYF. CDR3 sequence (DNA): TGCAGTGCTAGTCCTAGCGGGAGTGAGGGGACCCAGTACTTC.

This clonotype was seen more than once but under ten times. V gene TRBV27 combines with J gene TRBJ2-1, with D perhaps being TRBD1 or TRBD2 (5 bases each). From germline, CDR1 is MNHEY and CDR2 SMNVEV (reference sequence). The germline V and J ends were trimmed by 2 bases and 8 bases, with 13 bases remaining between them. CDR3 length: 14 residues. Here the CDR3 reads CASSLEGNRYEQFF. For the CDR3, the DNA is TGTGCCAGCAGTTTAGAGGGGAATAGGTATGAGCAGTTCTTC.

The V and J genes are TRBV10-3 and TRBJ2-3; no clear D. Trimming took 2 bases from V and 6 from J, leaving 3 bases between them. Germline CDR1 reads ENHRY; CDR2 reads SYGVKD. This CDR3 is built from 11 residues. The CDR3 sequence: CAISERDTQYF. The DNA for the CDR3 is TGTGCCATCAGTGAGCGCGATACGCAGTATTTT.

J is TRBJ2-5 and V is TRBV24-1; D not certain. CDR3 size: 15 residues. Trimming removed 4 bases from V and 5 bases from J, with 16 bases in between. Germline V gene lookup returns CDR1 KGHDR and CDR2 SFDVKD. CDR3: CATSDPDRYSETQYF. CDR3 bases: TGTGCCACCAGTGACCCAGACCGATACTCGGAGACCCAGTACTTC.

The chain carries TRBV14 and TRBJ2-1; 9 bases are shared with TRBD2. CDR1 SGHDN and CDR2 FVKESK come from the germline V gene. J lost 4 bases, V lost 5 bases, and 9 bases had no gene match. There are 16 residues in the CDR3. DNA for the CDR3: TGTGCCAGCAGCGACCCGAGACTAGCGGTATACAATGAGCAGTTCTTC. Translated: CASSDPRLAVYNEQFF. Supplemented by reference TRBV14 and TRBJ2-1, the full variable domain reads EAGVTQFPSHSVIEKGQTVTLRCDPISGHDNLYWYRRVMGKEIKFLLHFVKESKQDESGMPNNRFLAERTGGTYSTLKVQPAELEDSGVYFCASSDPRLAVYNEQFFGPGTRLTVL.

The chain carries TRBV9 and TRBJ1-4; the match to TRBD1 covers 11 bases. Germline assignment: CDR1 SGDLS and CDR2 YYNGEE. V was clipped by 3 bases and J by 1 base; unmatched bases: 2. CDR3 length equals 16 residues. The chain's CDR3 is CASSGGTGGTNEKLFF. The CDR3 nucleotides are TGTGCCAGCAGCGGAGGGACAGGGGGAACTAATGAAAAACTGTTTTTT.

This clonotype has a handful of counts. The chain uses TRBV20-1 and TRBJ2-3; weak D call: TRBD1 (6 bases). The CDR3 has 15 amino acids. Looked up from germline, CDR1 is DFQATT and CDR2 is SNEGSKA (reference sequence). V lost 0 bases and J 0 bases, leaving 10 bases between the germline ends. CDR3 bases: TGCAGTGCTAGAGATAGAGGGGGAAGCACAGATACGCAGTATTTT. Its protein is CSARDRGGSTDTQYF.

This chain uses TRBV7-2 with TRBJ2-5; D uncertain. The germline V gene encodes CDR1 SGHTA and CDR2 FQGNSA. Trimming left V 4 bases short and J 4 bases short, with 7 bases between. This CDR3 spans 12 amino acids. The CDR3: CASSSARETQYF. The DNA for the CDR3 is TGTGCCAGCAGCTCCGCTAGAGAGACCCAGTACTTC. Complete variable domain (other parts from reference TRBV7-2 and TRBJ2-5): GAGVSQSPSNKVTEKGKDVELRCDPISGHTALYWYRQSLGQGLEFLIYFQGNSAPDKSGLPSDRFSAERTGGSVSTLTIQRTQQEDSAVYLCASSSARETQYFGPGTRLLVL.

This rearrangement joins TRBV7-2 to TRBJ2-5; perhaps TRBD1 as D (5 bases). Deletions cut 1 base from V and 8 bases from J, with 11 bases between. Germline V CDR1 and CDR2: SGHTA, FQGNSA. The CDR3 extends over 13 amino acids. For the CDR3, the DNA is TGTGCCAGCAGCTTAGAGGGGCGGAAAACCCAGTACTTC. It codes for CASSLEGRKTQYF.

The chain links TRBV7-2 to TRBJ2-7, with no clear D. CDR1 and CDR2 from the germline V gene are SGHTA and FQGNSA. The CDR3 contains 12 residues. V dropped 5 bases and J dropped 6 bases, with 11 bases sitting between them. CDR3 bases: TGTGCCAGCAGCACTCCGGGCAGCGAGCAGTACTTC. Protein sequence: CASSTPGSEQYF.

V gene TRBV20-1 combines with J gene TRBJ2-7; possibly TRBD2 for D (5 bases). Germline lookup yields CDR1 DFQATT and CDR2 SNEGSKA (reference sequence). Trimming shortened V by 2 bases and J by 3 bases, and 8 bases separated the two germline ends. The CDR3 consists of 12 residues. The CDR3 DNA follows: TGCAGTGCTAGACGAGGACTCTACGAGCAGTACTTC. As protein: CSARRGLYEQYF.

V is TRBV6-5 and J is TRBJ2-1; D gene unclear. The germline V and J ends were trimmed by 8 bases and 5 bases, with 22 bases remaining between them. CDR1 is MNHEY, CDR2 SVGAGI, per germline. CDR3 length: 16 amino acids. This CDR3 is CASAAGLLVLDNEQFF. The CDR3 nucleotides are TGTGCCAGCGCGGCAGGCTTGTTAGTCCTGGACAATGAGCAGTTCTTC.

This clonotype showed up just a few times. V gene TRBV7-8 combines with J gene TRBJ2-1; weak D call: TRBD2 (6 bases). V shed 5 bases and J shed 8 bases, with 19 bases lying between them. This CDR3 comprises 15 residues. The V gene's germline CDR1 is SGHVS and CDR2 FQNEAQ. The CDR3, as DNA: TGTGCCAGCAGCCCCGGGGACTTCCCGGGTGATGAGCAGTTCTTC. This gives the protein CASSPGDFPGDEQFF.

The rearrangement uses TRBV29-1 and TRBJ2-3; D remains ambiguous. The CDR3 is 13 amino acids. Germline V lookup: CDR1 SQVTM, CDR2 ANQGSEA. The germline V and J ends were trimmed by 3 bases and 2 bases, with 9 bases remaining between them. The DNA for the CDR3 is TGCAGCGTTGATAAGCGACCCACAGATACGCAGTATTTT. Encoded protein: CSVDKRPTDTQYF.

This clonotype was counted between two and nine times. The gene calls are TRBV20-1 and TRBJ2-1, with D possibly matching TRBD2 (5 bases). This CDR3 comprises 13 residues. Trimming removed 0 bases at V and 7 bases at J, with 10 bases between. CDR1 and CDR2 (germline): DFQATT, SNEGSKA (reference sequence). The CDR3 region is CSARERGGNEQFF. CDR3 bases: TGCAGTGCTAGAGAACGAGGCGGGAATGAGCAGTTCTTC.

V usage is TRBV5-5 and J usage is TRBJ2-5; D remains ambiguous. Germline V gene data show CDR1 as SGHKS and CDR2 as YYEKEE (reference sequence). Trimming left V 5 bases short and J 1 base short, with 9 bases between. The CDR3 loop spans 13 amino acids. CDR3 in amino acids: CASSSRTQETQYF. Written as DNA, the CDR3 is TGTGCCAGCAGTTCCCGAACCCAAGAGACCCAGTACTTC.

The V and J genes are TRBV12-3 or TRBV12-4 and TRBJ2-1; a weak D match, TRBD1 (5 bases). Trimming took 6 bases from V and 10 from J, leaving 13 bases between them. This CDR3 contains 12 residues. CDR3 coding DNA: TGTGCCAGCAGCCCCGACAGTAAGGAGCAGTTCTTC. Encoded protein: CASSPDSKEQFF.

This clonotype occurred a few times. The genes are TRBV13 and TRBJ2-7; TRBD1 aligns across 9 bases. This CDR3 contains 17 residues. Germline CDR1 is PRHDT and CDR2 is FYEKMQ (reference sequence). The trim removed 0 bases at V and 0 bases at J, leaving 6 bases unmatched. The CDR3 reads CASSLGLQGASSYEQYF. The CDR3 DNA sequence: TGTGCCAGCAGCTTAGGCCTACAGGGGGCGAGCTCCTACGAGCAGTACTTC.

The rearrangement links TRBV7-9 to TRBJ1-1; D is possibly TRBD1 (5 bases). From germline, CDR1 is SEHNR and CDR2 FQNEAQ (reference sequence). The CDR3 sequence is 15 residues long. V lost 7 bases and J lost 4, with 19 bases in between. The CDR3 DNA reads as TGTGCCAGCATCATGGGGTATGGGGCAGCCACTGAAGCTTTCTTT. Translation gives CASIMGYGAATEAFF.

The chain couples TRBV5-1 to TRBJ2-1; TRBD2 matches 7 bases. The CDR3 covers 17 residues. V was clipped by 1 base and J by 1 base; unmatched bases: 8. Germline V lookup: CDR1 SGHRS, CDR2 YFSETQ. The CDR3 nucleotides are TGCGCCAGCAGCTTGTCGAAGGCGGGAGAATCCTACAATGAGCAGTTCTTC. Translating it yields CASSLSKAGESYNEQFF.

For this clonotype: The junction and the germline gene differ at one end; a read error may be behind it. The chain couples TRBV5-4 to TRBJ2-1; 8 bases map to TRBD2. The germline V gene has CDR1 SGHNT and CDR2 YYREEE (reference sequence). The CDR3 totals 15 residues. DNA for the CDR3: TGCGCCAGCAGCTTGGAGCGGGGGACCTACAATGAGCAGTTCTTC. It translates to CASSLERGTYNEQFF. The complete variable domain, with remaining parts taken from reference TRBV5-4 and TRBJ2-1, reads ETGVTQSPTHLIKTRGQQVTLRCSSQSGHNTVSWYQQALGQGPQFIFQYYREEENGRGNFPPRFSGLQFPNYSSELNVNALELDDSALYLCASSLERGTYNEQFFGPGTRLTVL.